Each of the 17 T cell receptor beta chains below was sequenced from the same sample in a study of shared clonotypes between healthy human individuals. Naive CD8 cells comprised CD45RO-negative, CCR7-positively selected cells, excluding terminally differentiated effector memory CD45RA+ cells. Measured with immunoSEQ multiplex PCR; TCRdb has only the in-frame clones, and not every one. The table lists 760,000 or so clones, around 96% of them singletons. Sample: naive CD8+ T cells sorted from blood. Source of these receptors: a man aged 25 to 40 in good health.

The V call is TRBV7-9, the J call TRBJ2-1, with 13 bases matching TRBD2. Looked up from germline, CDR1 is SEHNR and CDR2 is FQNEAQ (reference sequence). The CDR3 runs to 16 residues. J was trimmed by 8 bases and V by 0 bases; bases with no gene match: 4. CDR3 in amino acids: CASSLATSGRFHEQFF. The CDR3 DNA reads TGTGCCAGCAGCTTAGCGACTAGCGGGAGGTTCCATGAGCAGTTCTTC.

The V call is TRBV27, the J call TRBJ2-1, with D possibly matching TRBD2 (7 bases). The CDR3 runs to 14 residues. Germline CDR1 reads MNHEY; CDR2 reads SMNVEV (reference sequence). V dropped 7 bases and J dropped 4 bases, with 14 bases sitting between them. The CDR3 loop is CASTSGTRYNEQFF. The DNA of the CDR3 is TGTGCCAGCACCAGCGGGACAAGGTACAATGAGCAGTTCTTC.

The gene calls are TRBV28 and TRBJ1-5; 7 positions agree with TRBD1. CDR3 length: 15 residues. Germline loops: CDR1 MDHEN, CDR2 SYDVKM. V was pared by 6 bases and J by 1 base, with 6 bases of the junction left unmatched. CDR3 in amino acids: CASSVGRGSNQPQHF. The CDR3 DNA reads TGTGCCAGCAGCGTAGGCAGGGGGAGCAATCAGCCCCAGCATTTT.

V usage is TRBV27 and J usage is TRBJ1-2, with 7 bases fitting TRBD1. CDR3 size: 15 residues. The germline CDR1 and CDR2 sequences are MNHEY and SMNVEV (reference sequence). The V and J ends lost 4 bases and 1 base, in that order; junction bases with no gene match: 6. CDR3 DNA sequence: TGTGCCAGCAGTTACACCGGGACAGATAACTATGGCTACACCTTC. It is translated as CASSYTGTDNYGYTF.

The gene calls are TRBV5-6 and TRBJ2-5, with D uncertain. The CDR3 has 13 residues. Trimming took 7 bases from V and 6 from J, leaving 16 bases between them. CDR1 and CDR2 from the germline V gene are SGHDT and YYEEEE. CDR3 nucleotide sequence: TGTGCCAGCCTCTTGGGGAATTCGAAGACCCAGTACTTC. Translation: CASLLGNSKTQYF.

The chain carries TRBV4-3 and TRBJ1-5; no clear D gene. The CDR3 has 14 residues. With 0 bases removed from V and 6 bases from J, the gap between germline ends came to 9 bases. CDR1 and CDR2 (germline): LGHNA, YSLEER. The CDR3: CASSQDLVGQPQHF. The CDR3 region has the DNA TGCGCCAGCAGCCAAGATCTTGTTGGTCAGCCCCAGCATTTT.

J is TRBJ2-2 and V is TRBV15; D call uncertain. Germline values: CDR1 LNHNV, CDR2 YYDKDF (reference sequence). With 0 bases removed from V and 7 bases from J, the gap between germline ends came to 6 bases. The CDR3 extends over 13 amino acids. The CDR3 here is CATSRELDGELFF. In nucleotides, the CDR3 is TGTGCCACCAGCAGAGAGTTGGACGGGGAGCTGTTTTTT.

The V gene is TRBV28, the J gene TRBJ2-3; 7 bases are shared with TRBD1. The CDR3 is made up of 17 amino acids. V shed 5 bases and J 1 base; nucleotides not matched to a gene: 12. Germline V CDR1 and CDR2: MDHEN, SYDVKM. The CDR3 DNA is TGTGCCAGCAGTCAAAACCCCACAGGGGTGGGCACAGATACGCAGTATTTT. This gives the protein CASSQNPTGVGTDTQYF.

V and J are TRBV11-2 and TRBJ1-1; D is uncertain. Germline V gene lookup returns CDR1 SGHAT and CDR2 FQNNGV. Trimming removed 1 base from V and 1 base from J, with 10 bases in between. The CDR3 extends over 15 amino acids. This CDR3 is CASSLGPGPNTEAFF. The CDR3 DNA reads as TGTGCCAGCAGCTTAGGTCCAGGCCCGAACACTGAAGCTTTCTTT.

Concerning this clone itself: Other DNA variants within this sample encode the same CDR3. This sequence joins TRBV19 and TRBJ2-5; 11 bases match TRBD2. Trimming took 6 bases from V and 2 from J; bases not matched to a gene: 5. Germline V gene lookup returns CDR1 LNHDA and CDR2 SQIVND (reference sequence). The CDR3 has 15 amino acids. The CDR3 loop reads CASSLGTSGQETQYF. In nucleotides, the CDR3 is TGTGCCAGTAGCTTAGGGACTAGCGGACAAGAGACCCAGTACTTC.

The rearrangement uses TRBV6-5 and TRBJ2-5; possible D gene TRBD1, 6 bases. Germline lookup yields CDR1 MNHEY and CDR2 SVGAGI. The CDR3 has 15 residues. V gave up 2 bases and J gave up 3 bases, with 13 bases separating them. The CDR3 nucleotides are TGTGCCAGCAGTTACGCGCTACAGGGAAAAGAGACCCAGTACTTC. Its translation: CASSYALQGKETQYF.

The V call is TRBV7-3, the J call TRBJ2-1; 8 bases map to TRBD2. The CDR3 extends over 15 amino acids. Germline assignment: CDR1 SGHTA and CDR2 FQGTGA. The V gene end was trimmed by 5 bases and the J gene end by 1 base; junction bases not matched to a gene: 4. The CDR3 sequence is CASSPTSESYNEQFF. The CDR3 nucleotides read TGTGCCAGCAGCCCGACTAGCGAGTCCTACAATGAGCAGTTCTTC.

The chain uses TRBV5-4 and TRBJ2-2; D call uncertain. Trimming removed 4 bases at V and 0 bases at J, with 10 bases between. Germline CDR1 SGHNT, CDR2 YYREEE (reference sequence). The CDR3 consists of 15 residues. The CDR3 region is CASSRLGTNTGELFF. The CDR3 region has the DNA TGTGCCAGCAGCCGTTTAGGGACGAACACCGGGGAGCTGTTTTTT. The whole variable domain, remainder taken from reference TRBV5-4 and TRBJ2-2, is ETGVTQSPTHLIKTRGQQVTLRCSSQSGHNTVSWYQQALGQGPQFIFQYYREEENGRGNFPPRFSGLQFPNYSSELNVNALELDDSALYLCASSRLGTNTGELFFGEGSRLTVL.

The rearrangement links TRBV7-8 to TRBJ2-1; no reliable D call. The CDR3 spans 18 residues. V gave up 2 bases and J gave up 0 bases, with 17 bases separating them. Germline V gene data show CDR1 as SGHVS and CDR2 as FQNEAQ. The CDR3 coding sequence is TGTGCCAGCAGCTTAAGTCTCGGGTTAGGTAGCTCCTACAATGAGCAGTTCTTC. Translated: CASSLSLGLGSSYNEQFF.

The rearrangement joins TRBV4-1 to TRBJ2-1; TRBD1 or TRBD2 may be the D gene (5 bases each). Germline CDR1 reads MGHRA; CDR2 reads YSYEKL. This CDR3 is built from 19 residues. V was shortened by 4 bases and J by 3 bases, with 25 bases between the two germline ends. CDR3: CASSPRFAQGRDFYNEQFF. Written as DNA, the CDR3 is TGCGCCAGCAGCCCCCGATTCGCCCAGGGTCGGGATTTCTACAATGAGCAGTTCTTC.

The V call is TRBV28, the J call TRBJ2-7, with a tentative D call TRBD1 (5 bases). Germline V gene data show CDR1 as MDHEN and CDR2 as SYDVKM. The V gene lost 4 bases and the J gene lost 0 bases, with 13 bases spanning the gap. The CDR3 contains 15 residues. The CDR3 region is CASSSGPRGSYEQYF. The CDR3 nucleotides read TGTGCCAGCAGTTCGGGCCCTAGGGGCTCCTACGAGCAGTACTTC.

The genes are TRBV6-5 and TRBJ2-1; 13 nucleotides line up with TRBD2. V was clipped by 8 bases and J by 8 bases; unmatched bases: 3. This CDR3 comprises 13 residues. Looked up from germline, CDR1 is MNHEY and CDR2 is SVGAGI. CDR3 protein: CASGTSGNDEQFF. CDR3 sequence (DNA): TGTGCCAGCGGGACTAGCGGGAATGATGAGCAGTTCTTC.